These T cell receptor beta chains were read from a single sample in a study of blood T cell repertoires in COVID-19. Libraries were prepared by immunoSEQ multiplex PCR; TCRdb keeps only in-frame clonotypes and omits some of them. The sample includes around 260,000 clones, approximately 89% seen only once; the top ten take under 2.5%. Input material: peripheral blood. Receptors originate from a woman in her forties or fifties with acute or convalescent COVID-19. Both conserved end residues are part of each CDR3. Fields, in order: CDR3 protein, D gene, V gene, J gene. The D gene is left open where the match is weak.

CDR3 protein: CASSKDRVEGYTF; D gene: TRBD1; V gene: TRBV28; J gene: TRBJ1-2
CDR3 protein: CASSNGQASNQPQHF; D gene: TRBD1; V gene: TRBV6-5; J gene: TRBJ1-5
CDR3 protein: CASSQVSFFGGSYNEQFF; D gene: .; V gene: TRBV4-3; J gene: TRBJ2-1
CDR3 protein: CASSYGTGRETQYF; D gene: TRBD1; V gene: TRBV27; J gene: TRBJ2-5
CDR3 protein: CASSLDTGGLTEAFF; D gene: TRBD1; V gene: TRBV5-1; J gene: TRBJ1-1
CDR3 protein: CASSPGILARSYNEQFF; D gene: .; V gene: TRBV4-1; J gene: TRBJ2-1
CDR3 protein: CASASPQGKETQYF; D gene: .; V gene: TRBV28; J gene: TRBJ2-5
CDR3 protein: CASSYIGGRTETQYF; D gene: TRBD2; V gene: TRBV3-1/TRBV3-2; J gene: TRBJ2-5
CDR3 protein: CASSNSGTGGSNYGYTF; D gene: TRBD1; V gene: TRBV18; J gene: TRBJ1-2
CDR3 protein: CASSSLQVGGIETQYF; D gene: TRBD2; V gene: TRBV7-9; J gene: TRBJ2-5
CDR3 protein: CASSLSGDSSYNEQFF; D gene: .; V gene: TRBV5-1; J gene: TRBJ2-1
CDR3 protein: CASRPELGQGGYGYTF; D gene: TRBD1; V gene: TRBV27; J gene: TRBJ1-2
CDR3 protein: CASTRDSSGNQPQHF; D gene: .; V gene: TRBV27; J gene: TRBJ1-5
CDR3 protein: CASSEAPRGDNEQFF; D gene: .; V gene: TRBV6-1; J gene: TRBJ2-1
CDR3 protein: CSASVWRTEAFF; D gene: .; V gene: TRBV20-1; J gene: TRBJ1-1
CDR3 protein: CASTTVGGSPLHF; D gene: .; V gene: TRBV19; J gene: TRBJ1-6
CDR3 protein: CATSDGLAGVSNNEQFF; D gene: TRBD2; V gene: TRBV24-1; J gene: TRBJ2-1
CDR3 protein: CASTVGGGGNEKLFF; D gene: .; V gene: TRBV6-5; J gene: TRBJ1-4
CDR3 protein: CASSVRRARTNYGYTF; D gene: .; V gene: TRBV7-9; J gene: TRBJ1-2
CDR3 protein: CATSIIINRGYKADTQYF; D gene: TRBD1; V gene: TRBV15; J gene: TRBJ2-3
CDR3 protein: CASSLNRGQLPLHF; D gene: TRBD1; V gene: TRBV7-2; J gene: TRBJ1-6
CDR3 protein: CATSDGVRDRSSYNEQFF; D gene: TRBD1; V gene: TRBV24-1; J gene: TRBJ2-1
CDR3 protein: CASSSREQGAYQETQYF; D gene: TRBD1; V gene: TRBV27; J gene: TRBJ2-5
CDR3 protein: CASSPLAGYNEQFF; D gene: TRBD2; V gene: TRBV18; J gene: TRBJ2-1
CDR3 protein: CASSVGAGSTDTQYF; D gene: TRBD2; V gene: TRBV6-4; J gene: TRBJ2-3
CDR3 protein: CASSYREYNEQFF; D gene: .; V gene: TRBV11-3; J gene: TRBJ2-1
CDR3 protein: CASSLRYLGDTQYF; D gene: .; V gene: TRBV7-6; J gene: TRBJ2-3
CDR3 protein: CAIRDRGREQYF; D gene: TRBD1; V gene: TRBV10-3; J gene: TRBJ2-7
CDR3 protein: CASSQDYPDYSEQYF; D gene: .; V gene: TRBV14; J gene: TRBJ2-7
CDR3 protein: CASSPSTSGSYEQYF; D gene: TRBD2; V gene: TRBV7-6; J gene: TRBJ2-7
CDR3 protein: CASSLRDRFVSGANVLTF; D gene: TRBD1; V gene: TRBV4-1; J gene: TRBJ2-6
CDR3 protein: CASSFRGGSYEQYF; D gene: .; V gene: TRBV28; J gene: TRBJ2-7
CDR3 protein: CASSTKRGQVNEKLFF; D gene: .; V gene: TRBV27; J gene: TRBJ1-4
CDR3 protein: CASSLSDRRNTEAFF; D gene: .; V gene: TRBV27; J gene: TRBJ1-1
CDR3 protein: CATSDFGGSGIYEQYF; D gene: .; V gene: TRBV24-1; J gene: TRBJ2-7
CDR3 protein: CASSWMGQGLYEQYF; D gene: TRBD1; V gene: TRBV6-2/TRBV6-3; J gene: TRBJ2-7
CDR3 protein: CATSGGGGSNTEAFF; D gene: .; V gene: TRBV24-1; J gene: TRBJ1-1
CDR3 protein: CASSPTSGKGNTIYF; D gene: .; V gene: TRBV3-1/TRBV3-2; J gene: TRBJ1-3
CDR3 protein: CASSARLAGEYEQYF; D gene: TRBD2; V gene: TRBV5-5; J gene: TRBJ2-7
CDR3 protein: CASSVGVSSYNEQFF; D gene: .; V gene: TRBV9; J gene: TRBJ2-1
CDR3 protein: CASSYSGTSGSHTQYF; D gene: TRBD2; V gene: TRBV6-5; J gene: TRBJ2-3
CDR3 protein: CASSDTASSYEQYF; D gene: .; V gene: TRBV2; J gene: TRBJ2-7
CDR3 protein: CASSPGQGREKLFF; D gene: TRBD1; V gene: TRBV7-9; J gene: TRBJ1-4